The present T cell receptor (beta chain) was sequenced within a study of blood T cells in healthy people across ages. Study-wide context: With template switching, about one barcoded beta molecule was captured per two T cells.

Study results and limitations: Estimated diversity, derived from one million T cells, was regarded as an underestimate. Older age coincided with a roughly linear decline in TCR beta diversity per million T cells.

Combining a sample-barcoded 5' primer with a J-beta primer mix, a second PCR ran for roughly 6 to 12 cycles. Tagging of each cDNA molecule was performed by a template-switch adaptor with 12 random nucleotides. Each CDR3 protein gets one entry after TCRdb re-called the 5' RACE reads with MiXCR. The sample consists of some 730,000 distinct CDR3 sequences, approximately 21% of them appearing once. CDR3 length: 13 amino acids. Germline-derived CDR1 and CDR2 are DFQATT and SNEGSKA (reference sequence). This clonotype was found a few times. Its antigen is currently unknown. One end of the junction is discordant with germline, which a read error may explain.

Material for sequencing was blood. The J gene is TRBJ2-5, the V gene TRBV20-1; D ambiguous. This TCR was recovered from a man aged 70 or older in good health. CDR3: CNARDGPSETQYF. The CDR3 DNA sequence: TGCAATGCTAGAGATGGCCCCTCAGAGACCCAGTACTTC.